A selection of T cell receptor beta chains follows, all from one sample in a study of blood T cell repertoires in COVID-19. Generated by immunoSEQ multiplex PCR, the TCRdb table keeps only in-frame clones and is missing some. The table records 81,000 or so clones, 70% to 90% of them present only once. The sequencing input was peripheral blood. The receptors stem from a human donor in a cohort sampled during active COVID-19. Both conserved end residues are part of each CDR3. D genes are given only for firm matches.

D gene | V gene | CDR3 protein
TRBD1 | TRBV5-1 | CASSLEEMGTGTPEQYF
TRBD2 | TRBV6-2/TRBV6-3 | CASSKRGLAQYEQYF
TRBD1 | TRBV3-1/TRBV3-2 | CASSQDKQGASYEQYF
. | TRBV12-5 | CASGLDTYNEQFF
TRBD1 | TRBV5-1 | CASSFTGADTQYF
. | TRBV2 | CASSGPGVYGYTF
TRBD1 | TRBV5-4 | CASRQDRGNTEAFF
TRBD1 | TRBV5-1 | CASSLSDRGTEAFF
TRBD1 | TRBV3-1/TRBV3-2 | CASGRQGSSYEQYF
. | TRBV6-5 | CASTRDRNTGELFF
. | TRBV25-1 | CASVDRYEQYF
. | TRBV7-9 | CASSLVPGAREEKLFF
. | TRBV10-1 | CASSSGPHSPLHF
. | TRBV19 | CASHRTDLYSNQPQHF
. | TRBV18 | CASSPGGVQAFF
. | TRBV4-1 | CASSQGRRSSGNTIYF
TRBD1 | TRBV6-5 | CASRKGTGSTEAFF
. | TRBV7-9 | CASSLEGATEAFF
. | TRBV4-1 | CASSQGQDLHEQYF
. | TRBV5-1 | CASSRTGSIDEKLFF
. | TRBV3-1/TRBV3-2 | CASSLTGYNSPLHF
. | TRBV5-6 | CASSVASNYGYTF
. | TRBV7-2 | CASSVAGTPTNYGYTF
. | TRBV9 | CASSVGQLTGELFF
. | TRBV27 | CASSFNRAAGGYTF
. | TRBV5-1 | CASSRRQGGVYNEQFF
TRBD2 | TRBV7-9 | CASSETSGGTKEFF
TRBD1 | TRBV6-2/TRBV6-3 | CASSYGQGAPTYEQYF
. | TRBV6-6 | CASRPPGRGPSYEQYF
TRBD1 | TRBV7-6 | CASSPRGTGGVQPQHF
TRBD1 | TRBV6-5 | CASSPSGGGNTIYF
TRBD2 | TRBV30 | CAWSAAGAGSYNEQFF
. | TRBV18 | CASSLTAGNTGELFF
. | TRBV9 | CASSPTPNSPLHF
TRBD1 | TRBV7-9 | CASSLGQKGLYGYTF
. | TRBV3-1/TRBV3-2 | CASSQDGRTGPSGANVLTF
TRBD1 | TRBV5-5 | CASSSPGQGAFYGYTF
. | TRBV19 | CASRQATNEKLFF
. | TRBV9 | CASSVTSLNTGELFF
TRBD1 | TRBV24-1 | CATSDSGQGDSQPQHF
TRBD1 | TRBV10-3 | CAISEPGQGGYEQYF
TRBD1 | TRBV5-1 | CASSPDPRGTGELFF
TRBD1 | TRBV18 | CASSPRTGGRDTQYF
TRBD2 | TRBV2 | CAASGGLGYEQYF
TRBD1 | TRBV6-5 | CASRPDRGEVGEQYF
. | TRBV7-9 | CASSFQTTNEKLFF
. | TRBV5-1 | CASSITTATNEKLFF
TRBD1 | TRBV3-1/TRBV3-2 | CASSQGQGTGTQYF
TRBD1 | TRBV9 | CASSGRGHTEAFF
. | TRBV4-1 | CASSQDLGNTEAFF